These 15 T cell receptor beta chains originate from one sample sequenced in a study of blood T cell repertoires in COVID-19. Measured with immunoSEQ multiplex PCR; TCRdb has only the in-frame clones, and not every one. This table holds about 140,000 clones, roughly 85% found once. Sequenced input: peripheral blood. The origin of the receptors is a man aged 60 to 69 with acute or convalescent COVID-19.

This clone was picked up one time. The J gene is TRBJ1-2, the V gene TRBV7-2; 9 bases match TRBD1. This CDR3 has 14 amino acids. Germline CDR1 SGHTA, CDR2 FQGNSA. After removal of 5 bases from V and 5 bases from J, the junction contained 6 bases not matched to a gene. The CDR3 DNA is TGTGCCAGCAGCCAGTGGACAGGGGAATATGGCTACACCTTC. It is translated as CASSQWTGEYGYTF.

The CDR3 protein is CASSQALGGGPTETQYF. In DNA, the CDR3 is TGTGCCAGCAGCCAAGCGTTGGGGGGAGGGCCAACCGAGACCCAGTACTTC. The rearrangement joins TRBV3-1 (or the pseudogene TRBV3-2) to TRBJ2-5, with 7 nucleotides matching TRBD2. Per the germline V gene, CDR1 is LGHDT and CDR2 is YNNKEL (reference sequence). The CDR3 totals 17 residues. V was clipped by 1 base and J by 5 bases; unmatched bases: 13.

This clone was seen more than once but under ten times. The chain couples TRBV28 to TRBJ1-2, with a tentative D call TRBD1 (6 bases). Trimming took off 5 bases at V and 4 bases at J, with 14 bases between the two ends. Germline V CDR1 and CDR2: MDHEN, SYDVKM. This CDR3 is built from 14 residues. The CDR3 region has the DNA TGTGCCAGCAGTATCCCCAGGGGACCCTATGGCTACACCTTC. This encodes CASSIPRGPYGYTF.

The genes are TRBV12-3 or TRBV12-4 and TRBJ2-1, with no clear D. V lost 2 bases and J lost 5, with 4 bases in between. This CDR3 contains 12 residues. DNA for the CDR3: TGTGCCAGCAGTTTACTAGACAATGAGCAGTTCTTC. Its protein product is CASSLLDNEQFF.

J is TRBJ2-2 and V is TRBV5-1; 8 nucleotides agree with TRBD2. Germline V gene lookup returns CDR1 SGHRS and CDR2 YFSETQ. CDR3 size: 15 residues. V dropped 5 bases and J dropped 6; count of bases not matched to a gene: 9. The chain's CDR3 is CASRAGTSFAGELFF. The DNA for the CDR3 is TGCGCCAGCAGGGCCGGGACTAGTTTTGCCGGGGAGCTGTTTTTT.

V usage is TRBV29-1 and J usage is TRBJ1-2; D is ambiguous. The CDR3 runs 12 residues. Per the germline V gene, CDR1 is SQVTM and CDR2 is ANQGSEA. Between the trimmed V and J ends, which lost 2 bases and 10 bases, there was a span of 14 bases. The CDR3 DNA is TGCAGCGTTGAAAGAGGGAAAGTTGACTACACCTTC. The encoded protein is CSVERGKVDYTF.

The rearrangement uses TRBV14 and TRBJ1-4, with a weak D call TRBD1 (6 bases). This CDR3 is built from 15 residues. CDR1 is SGHDN, CDR2 FVKESK, per germline. Trimming stripped 0 bases from V and 8 bases from J, with 13 bases between. The CDR3 here is CASSQEQGSGEKLFF. Here the CDR3 DNA reads TGTGCCAGCAGCCAAGAACAGGGCAGTGGAGAAAAACTGTTTTTT.

The rearrangement joins TRBV9 to TRBJ2-2; 8 bases map to TRBD2. Germline V gene sequence: CDR1 SGDLS, CDR2 YYNGEE. The V segment lost 1 base and the J segment 5 bases; nucleotides outside the gene matches: 7. This CDR3 has 16 residues. This CDR3 reads CASSVSTGLVTGELFF. The DNA for the CDR3 is TGTGCCAGCAGCGTATCGACGGGACTAGTGACCGGGGAGCTGTTTTTT.

The count of this clone is one. V and J are TRBV5-1 and TRBJ2-7; D possibly corresponds to TRBD1 (6 bases). This CDR3 has 15 residues. V lost 4 bases to trimming and J lost 0 bases, with 14 bases between them. Germline V gene sequence: CDR1 SGHRS, CDR2 YFSETQ. The CDR3: CASSLGQTSSYEQYF. For the CDR3, the DNA is TGCGCCAGCAGCCTCGGACAGACAAGCTCCTACGAGCAGTACTTC.

The J gene is TRBJ1-5, the V gene TRBV19; no reliable D call. V lost 5 bases, J lost 5 bases, and 22 bases lay in between. Per germline, CDR1 LNHDA and CDR2 SQIVND (reference sequence). The CDR3 totals 17 residues. DNA of the CDR3: TGTGCCAGTAGTCCAAGGTCGGGGTTGGTAATAGATCAGCCCCAGCATTTT. It encodes CASSPRSGLVIDQPQHF.

The DNA of the CDR3 is TGTGCCAGCAGCCACGGGGGTACGAACACTGAAGCTTTCTTT. Its protein is CASSHGGTNTEAFF. The V call is TRBV3-1 (or the pseudogene TRBV3-2), the J call TRBJ1-1; D is perhaps TRBD1 (5 bases). Germline-derived CDR1 and CDR2 are LGHDT and YNNKEL (reference sequence). V lost 3 bases, J lost 1 base, and 9 bases lay in between. This CDR3 comprises 14 residues.

This chain joins TRBV7-9 and TRBJ2-1, with 9 nucleotides matching TRBD2. Unmatched junction bases numbered 7, after V lost 5 bases and J lost 5 bases. The CDR3 covers 15 residues. CDR1 and CDR2 (germline): SEHNR, FQNEAQ (reference sequence). CDR3 sequence (DNA): TGTGCCAGCAGCGCCTCCGGGACTAGCAACAATGAGCAGTTCTTC. This sequence encodes CASSASGTSNNEQFF.

In its sample, this clone was seen once. J is TRBJ1-6 and V is TRBV6-6; D is possibly TRBD1 (5 bases). The length of the CDR3 is 13 residues. Trimming left V 4 bases short and J 9 bases short, with 10 bases between. Germline CDR1 and CDR2: MNHNY and SVGAGI (reference sequence). The DNA of the CDR3 is TGTGCCAGCAGTTTACAGGCTAGTTCACCCCTCCACTTT. It is translated as CASSLQASSPLHF.

The V call is TRBV6-5, the J call TRBJ2-2; TRBD1 matches at 9 bases. J lost 4 bases, V lost 5 bases, and 5 bases had no gene match. The length of the CDR3 is 15 residues. The germline V gene has CDR1 MNHEY and CDR2 SVGAGI. CDR3 residues: CASSTDRGFTGELFF. The CDR3 bases are TGTGCCAGCAGTACCGACAGGGGGTTCACCGGGGAGCTGTTTTTT.

In its sample, this clone was seen a few times. The chain has TRBV5-1 and TRBJ1-5; 10 bases fit TRBD1. This CDR3 has 14 residues. Germline-derived CDR1 and CDR2 are SGHRS and YFSETQ. The J segment lost 6 bases and the V segment lost 4 bases, leaving 4 bases of the junction unmatched. CDR3 in DNA: TGCGCCAGCAGCCCCGGGACAGGGGCTCAGCCCCAGCATTTT. Translating it yields CASSPGTGAQPQHF.